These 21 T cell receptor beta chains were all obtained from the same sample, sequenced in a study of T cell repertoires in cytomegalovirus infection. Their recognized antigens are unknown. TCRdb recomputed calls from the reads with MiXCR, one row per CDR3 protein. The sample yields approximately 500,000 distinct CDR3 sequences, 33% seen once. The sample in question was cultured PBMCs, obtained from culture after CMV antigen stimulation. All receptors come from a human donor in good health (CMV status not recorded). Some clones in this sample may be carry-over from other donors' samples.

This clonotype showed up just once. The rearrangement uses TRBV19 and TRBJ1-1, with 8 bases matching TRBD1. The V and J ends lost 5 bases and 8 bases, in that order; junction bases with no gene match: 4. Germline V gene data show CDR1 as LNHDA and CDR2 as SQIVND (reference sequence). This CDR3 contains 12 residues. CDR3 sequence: CASSPWTGEAFF. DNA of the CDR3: TGTGCCAGTAGTCCTTGGACAGGGGAAGCTTTCTTT.

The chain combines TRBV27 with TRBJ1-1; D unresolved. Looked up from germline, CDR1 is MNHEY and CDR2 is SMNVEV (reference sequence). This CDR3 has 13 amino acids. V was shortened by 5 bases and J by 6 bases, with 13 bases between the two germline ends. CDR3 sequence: CASSRSSAPEAFF. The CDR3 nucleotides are TGTGCCAGCAGTCGTTCCTCGGCCCCTGAAGCTTTCTTT.

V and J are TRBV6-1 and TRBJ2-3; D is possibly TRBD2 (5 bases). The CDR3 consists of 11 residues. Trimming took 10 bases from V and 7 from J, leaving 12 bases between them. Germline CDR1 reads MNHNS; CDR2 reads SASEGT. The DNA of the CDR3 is TGTGCCACCCCACTAGGTAATACGCAGTATTTT. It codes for CATPLGNTQYF.

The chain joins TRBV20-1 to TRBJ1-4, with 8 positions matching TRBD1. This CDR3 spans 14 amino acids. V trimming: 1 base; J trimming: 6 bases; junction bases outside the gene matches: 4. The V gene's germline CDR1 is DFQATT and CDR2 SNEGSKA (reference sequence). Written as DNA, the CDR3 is TGCAGTGCTAGAGGGGCAGGGGGCGATGAAAAACTGTTTTTT. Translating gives CSARGAGGDEKLFF.

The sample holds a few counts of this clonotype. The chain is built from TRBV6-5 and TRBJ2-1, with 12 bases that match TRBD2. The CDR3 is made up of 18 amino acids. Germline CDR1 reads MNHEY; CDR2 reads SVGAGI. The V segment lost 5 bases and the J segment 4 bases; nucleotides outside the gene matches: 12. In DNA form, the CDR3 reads TGTGCCAGCAGTACAGAAGCGCGACTAGCGGGAGTTTACAATGAGCAGTTCTTC. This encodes CASSTEARLAGVYNEQFF.

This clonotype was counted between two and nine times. The CDR3 loop is CASSPSGRMDEQFF. The CDR3 nucleotides are TGTGCCAGCAGCCCTAGCGGGAGGATGGATGAGCAGTTCTTC. The rearrangement links TRBV7-9 to TRBJ2-1; 11 bases agree with TRBD2. The CDR3 contains 14 residues. Losses at the gene ends were 5 bases for V and 8 bases for J; bases not matched to a gene: 5. Germline V lookup: CDR1 SEHNR, CDR2 FQNEAQ (reference sequence).

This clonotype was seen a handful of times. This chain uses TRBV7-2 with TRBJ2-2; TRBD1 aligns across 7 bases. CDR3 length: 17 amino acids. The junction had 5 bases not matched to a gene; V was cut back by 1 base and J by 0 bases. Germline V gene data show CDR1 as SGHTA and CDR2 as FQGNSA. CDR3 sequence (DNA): TGTGCCAGCAGCTTAGTAGGGGGCTGGCCGAACACCGGGGAGCTGTTTTTT. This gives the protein CASSLVGGWPNTGELFF.

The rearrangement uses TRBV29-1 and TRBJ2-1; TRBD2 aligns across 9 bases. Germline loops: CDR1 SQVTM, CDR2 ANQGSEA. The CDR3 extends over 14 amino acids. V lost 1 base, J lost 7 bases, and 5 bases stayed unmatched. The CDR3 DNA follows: TGCAGCGTTGAAGTGCGGGAGGGCGTGAATGAGCAGTTCTTC. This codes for CSVEVREGVNEQFF.

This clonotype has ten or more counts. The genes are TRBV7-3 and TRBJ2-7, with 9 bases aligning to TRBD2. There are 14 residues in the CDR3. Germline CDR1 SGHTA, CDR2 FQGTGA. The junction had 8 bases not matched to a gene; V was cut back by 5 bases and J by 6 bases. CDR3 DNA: TGTGCCAGCAGCACCGGGGCTAGCGGGATCGAGCAGTACTTC. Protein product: CASSTGASGIEQYF.

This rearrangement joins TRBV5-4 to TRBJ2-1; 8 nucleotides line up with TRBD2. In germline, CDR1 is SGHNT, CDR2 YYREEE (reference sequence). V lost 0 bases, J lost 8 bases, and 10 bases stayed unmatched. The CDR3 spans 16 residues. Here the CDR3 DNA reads TGTGCCAGCAGCTTGGCGGGCCTAGCGGGCCTCCATGAGCAGTTCTTC. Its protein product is CASSLAGLAGLHEQFF.

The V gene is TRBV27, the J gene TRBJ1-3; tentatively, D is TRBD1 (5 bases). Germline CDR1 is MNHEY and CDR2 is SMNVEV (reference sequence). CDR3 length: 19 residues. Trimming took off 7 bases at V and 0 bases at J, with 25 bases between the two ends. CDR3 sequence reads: CASKIWGRDFSNSGNTIYF. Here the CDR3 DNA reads TGTGCCAGCAAAATCTGGGGGAGGGATTTCTCCAACTCTGGAAACACCATATATTTT.

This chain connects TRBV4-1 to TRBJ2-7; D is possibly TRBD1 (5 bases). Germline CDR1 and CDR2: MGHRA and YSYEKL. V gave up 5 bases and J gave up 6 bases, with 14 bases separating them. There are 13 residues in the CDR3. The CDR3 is CASSKLAGSEQYV. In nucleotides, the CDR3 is TGCGCCAGCAGCAAACTCGCAGGGTCCGAGCAGTACGTC.

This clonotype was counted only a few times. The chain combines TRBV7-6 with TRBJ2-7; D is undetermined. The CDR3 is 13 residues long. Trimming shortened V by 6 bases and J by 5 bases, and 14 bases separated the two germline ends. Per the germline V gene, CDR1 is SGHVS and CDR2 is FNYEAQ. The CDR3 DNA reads TGTGCCAGCAGACAACCGAAGGACCACGAGCAGTACGTC. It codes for CASRQPKDHEQYV.

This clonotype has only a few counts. CDR3 nucleotides: TGTGCCAGCAGCTACCGGGACAGGGGTACAGATACGCAGTATTTT. Translating it yields CASSYRDRGTDTQYF. The genes are TRBV11-2 and TRBJ2-3; the match to TRBD1 covers 10 bases. The CDR3 loop spans 15 amino acids. Looked up from germline, CDR1 is SGHAT and CDR2 is FQNNGV. V gave up 4 bases and J gave up 3 bases; unmatched junction bases: 4.

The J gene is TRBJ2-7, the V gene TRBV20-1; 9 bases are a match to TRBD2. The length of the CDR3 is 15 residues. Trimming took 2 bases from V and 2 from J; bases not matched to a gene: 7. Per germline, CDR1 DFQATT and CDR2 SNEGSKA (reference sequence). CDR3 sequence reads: CSARPGLAPTYEQYF. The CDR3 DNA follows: TGCAGTGCTAGACCAGGACTAGCGCCTACCTACGAGCAGTACTTC.

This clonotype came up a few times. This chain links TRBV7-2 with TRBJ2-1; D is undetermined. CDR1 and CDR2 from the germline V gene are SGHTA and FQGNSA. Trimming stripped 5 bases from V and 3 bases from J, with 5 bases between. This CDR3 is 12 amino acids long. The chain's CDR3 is CASSKNYNEQFF. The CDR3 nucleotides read TGTGCCAGCAGCAAAAACTACAATGAGCAGTTCTTC.

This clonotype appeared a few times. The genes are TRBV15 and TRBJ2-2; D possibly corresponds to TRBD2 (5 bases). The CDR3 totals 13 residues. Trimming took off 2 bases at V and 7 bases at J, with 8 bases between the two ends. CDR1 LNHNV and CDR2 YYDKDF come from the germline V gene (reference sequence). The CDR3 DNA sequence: TGTGCCACCAGCAGAAAAGGGAGCGGGGAGCTGTTTTTT. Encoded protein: CATSRKGSGELFF.

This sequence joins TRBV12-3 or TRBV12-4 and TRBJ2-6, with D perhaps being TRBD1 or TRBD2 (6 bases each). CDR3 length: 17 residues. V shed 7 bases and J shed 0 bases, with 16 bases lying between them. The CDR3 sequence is CASKRATGASGANVLTF. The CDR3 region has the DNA TGTGCCAGCAAACGGGCCACGGGGGCCTCTGGGGCCAACGTCCTGACTTTC.

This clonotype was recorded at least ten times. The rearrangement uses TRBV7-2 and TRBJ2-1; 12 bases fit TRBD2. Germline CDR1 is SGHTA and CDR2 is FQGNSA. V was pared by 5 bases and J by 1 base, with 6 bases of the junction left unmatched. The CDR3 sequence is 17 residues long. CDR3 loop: CASSGGTSGQSYNEQFF. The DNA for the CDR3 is TGTGCCAGCAGCGGAGGGACTAGCGGGCAATCCTACAATGAGCAGTTCTTC.

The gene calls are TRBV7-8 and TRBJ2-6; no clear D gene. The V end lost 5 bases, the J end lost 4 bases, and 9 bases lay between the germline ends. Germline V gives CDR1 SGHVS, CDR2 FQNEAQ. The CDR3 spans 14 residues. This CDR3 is CASSPFRGANVLTF. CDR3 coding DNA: TGTGCCAGCAGCCCCTTTAGGGGGGCCAACGTCCTGACTTTC.

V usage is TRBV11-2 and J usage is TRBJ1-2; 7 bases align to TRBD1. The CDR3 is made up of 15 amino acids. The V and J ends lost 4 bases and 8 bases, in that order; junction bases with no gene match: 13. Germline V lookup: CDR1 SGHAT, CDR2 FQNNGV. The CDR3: CASSSRLATGEGYTF. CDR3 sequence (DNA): TGTGCCAGCAGCTCCCGGCTTGCTACAGGGGAAGGCTACACCTTC. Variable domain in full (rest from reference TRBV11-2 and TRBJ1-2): EAGVAQSPRYKIIEKRQSVAFWCNPISGHATLYWYQQILGQGPKLLIQFQNNGVVDDSQLPKDRFSAERLKGVDSTLKIQPAKLEDSAVYLCASSSRLATGEGYTFGSGTRLTVV.